These T cell receptor beta chains were read from a single sample in a study of shared clonotypes between healthy human individuals. Produced via immunoSEQ multiplex PCR; TCRdb's table is partial and in-frame only. Of around 300,000 clones listed, around 86% are singletons. Sequencing input: memory CD8+ T cells sorted from blood. The receptors derive from a man younger than 30 in good health. CDR3s include the opening cysteine and the closing phenylalanine or tryptophan. The D gene is left open where the match is weak. Clone sizes are given selectively: once, few, many, or a class where the clone is expanded.

>TRBV7-9|NA|NA|TRBJ2-7
CASSPPDGSYEQYF
TGTGCCAGCAGCCCCCCGGACGGGTCCTACGAGCAGTACTTC
>TRBV30|NA|NA|TRBJ2-1
CAWSGPFSYNEQFF
TGTGCCTGGAGTGGTCCCTTCTCCTACAATGAGCAGTTCTTC
>TRBV27|NA|NA|TRBJ1-2
CASSWGRDAYGYTF
TGTGCCAGCAGTTGGGGCAGGGATGCCTATGGCTACACCTTC
>TRBV4-1|NA|NA|TRBJ1-1
CASSQASWFWLTEAFF
TGCGCCAGCAGCCAAGCCTCATGGTTTTGGCTCACTGAAGCTTTCTTT
>TRBV4-3|NA|NA|TRBJ2-1
CASSQVASDYNEQFF
TGCGCCAGCAGCCAAGTTGCGTCGGATTACAATGAGCAGTTCTTC
>TRBV5-6|TRBD2|NA|TRBJ2-3
CASSRDYTDTQYF
TGTGCCAGCAGCCGGGACTACACAGATACGCAGTATTTT
>TRBV27|NA|once|TRBJ2-5
CASSLGQGLGETQYF
TGTGCCAGCAGTTTAGGTCAGGGGCTGGGGGAGACCCAGTACTTC
>TRBV4-1|TRBD2|NA|TRBJ2-1
CASSRTGGSPYNEQFF
TGCGCCAGCAGCCGCACGGGGGGAAGTCCCTACAATGAGCAGTTCTTC
>TRBV7-9|NA|NA|TRBJ2-2
CASPIQSPGAVTGELFF
TGTGCCAGCCCCATTCAATCCCCAGGAGCGGTCACCGGGGAGCTGTTTTTT
>TRBV11-2|NA|NA|TRBJ2-7
CASSSRLVVGLSDEQYF
TGTGCCAGCAGCTCGCGATTAGTCGTAGGTCTCTCCGACGAGCAGTACTTC
>TRBV19|TRBD2|NA|TRBJ2-1
CASSIALAGPEQFF
TGTGCCAGTAGTATAGCGCTAGCGGGGCCTGAGCAGTTCTTC
>TRBV19|TRBD1|NA|TRBJ2-2
CASSPDRGLNTGELFF
TGTGCCAGTAGTCCCGACAGGGGACTCAACACCGGGGAGCTGTTTTTT
>TRBV11-2|NA|NA|TRBJ2-7
CASRQAFPYEQYF
TGTGCCAGCAGGCAGGCTTTCCCCTACGAGCAGTACTTC
>TRBV6-1|TRBD2|NA|TRBJ2-2
CAGGGKSTNTGELFF
TGTGCCGGGGGAGGGAAGAGCACGAACACCGGGGAGCTGTTTTTT
>TRBV7-2|TRBD2|NA|TRBJ2-7
CASSSTSGTTYEQYF
TGTGCCAGCAGCTCGACTAGCGGGACCACCTACGAGCAGTACTTC
>TRBV7-2|TRBD1|NA|TRBJ2-2
CASSLPLGGAGELFF
TGTGCCAGCAGCTTACCCCTAGGGGGCGCGGGGGAGCTGTTTTTT
>TRBV5-4|TRBD2|NA|TRBJ2-5
CASSLWTSGIQETQYF
TGTGCCAGCAGCTTGTGGACTAGCGGGATCCAAGAGACCCAGTACTTC
>TRBV7-6|TRBD2|NA|TRBJ2-2
CASSFRLAGGTGELFF
TGTGCCAGCAGCTTCAGACTAGCGGGAGGTACCGGGGAGCTGTTTTTT
>TRBV27|NA|NA|TRBJ2-3
CASSLGHGGSWTDTQYF
TGTGCCAGCAGTTTAGGACATGGGGGAAGTTGGACAGATACGCAGTATTTT
>TRBV28|NA|once|TRBJ1-2
CASSPPDSYGYTF
TGTGCCAGCAGTCCACCCGACAGCTATGGCTACACCTTC
>TRBV21-1|NA|NA|TRBJ1-3
CASSKDYRQNSSGNTIYF
TGTGCCAGCAGCAAGGATTATAGACAGAACAGCTCTGGAAACACCATATATTTT
>TRBV28|NA|NA|TRBJ2-3
CASSRAADTQYF
TGTGCCAGCAGCCGCGCCGCAGATACGCAGTATTTT
>TRBV29-1|NA|NA|TRBJ1-3
CSVVAFGNTIYF
TGCAGCGTTGTTGCATTTGGAAACACCATATATTTT
>TRBV5-1|TRBD1|NA|TRBJ2-7
CASSFLPGQGYEQYF
TGCGCCAGCAGCTTTCTCCCGGGACAGGGATACGAGCAGTACTTC
>TRBV7-9|NA|few|TRBJ1-6
CARGRESPLHF
TGTGCCCGAGGAAGGGAATCACCCCTCCACTTT
>TRBV4-3|TRBD2|NA|TRBJ2-7
CASSQDIGRVGKYEQYF
TGCGCCAGCAGCCAAGATATCGGGAGGGTCGGGAAATACGAGCAGTACTTC
>TRBV28|NA|NA|TRBJ2-3
CASSYYSFTDTQYF
TGTGCCAGCAGCTATTACAGTTTCACAGATACGCAGTATTTT
>TRBV27|NA|NA|TRBJ1-4
CASSLSLGDATNEKLFF
TGTGCCAGCAGTTTATCTCTAGGGGACGCAACTAATGAAAAACTGTTTTTT
>TRBV29-1|NA|NA|TRBJ1-1
CSIFGASLEAFF
TGCAGCATCTTTGGGGCGAGCCTCGAAGCTTTCTTT
>TRBV6-5|NA|NA|TRBJ2-7
CEGGERHEQYF
TGTGAGGGGGGGGAACGCCACGAGCAGTACTTC
>TRBV4-1|NA|few|TRBJ2-7
CASSQATFSYEQYF
TGCGCCAGCAGCCAAGCCACCTTCTCCTACGAGCAGTACTTC
>TRBV5-6|TRBD1|NA|TRBJ1-2
CASSLGQGRSSYGYTF
TGTGCCAGCAGCTTGGGACAGGGTCGCTCCAGCTATGGCTACACCTTC
>TRBV10-3|TRBD1|once|TRBJ2-7
CAISVGDSSYEQYF
TGTGCCATCAGTGTAGGGGACAGCTCCTACGAGCAGTACTTC
>TRBV19|NA|NA|TRBJ2-4
CASSKGRGRAEDIQYF
TGTGCCAGTAGTAAGGGGCGAGGGCGAGCGGAGGACATTCAGTACTTC
>TRBV5-1|TRBD1|once|TRBJ2-3
CASSLVGRGLLSTDTQYF
TGCGCCAGCAGCTTGGTTGGCAGGGGGTTACTTAGCACAGATACGCAGTATTTT
>TRBV9|TRBD2|NA|TRBJ2-1
CASSIGGSNNEQFF
TGTGCCAGCAGCATCGGGGGGAGCAACAATGAGCAGTTCTTC
>TRBV4-2|NA|NA|TRBJ2-1
CASSQDPTSTFSYNEQFF
TGTGCCAGCAGCCAAGACCCAACGTCGACTTTCTCCTACAATGAGCAGTTCTTC
>TRBV11-2|NA|NA|TRBJ2-3
CASSSPAAVADTQYF
TGTGCCAGCAGCTCCCCCGCAGCGGTAGCGGATACGCAGTATTTT
>TRBV2|NA|few|TRBJ2-1
CASSSPGLGGEQFF
TGTGCCAGCAGTTCCCCGGGTCTAGGGGGTGAGCAGTTCTTC
>TRBV27|TRBD1|many|TRBJ1-5
CASRLQGVDQPQHF
TGTGCCAGCAGGTTACAGGGGGTTGATCAGCCCCAGCATTTT
>TRBV2|NA|few|TRBJ1-2
CASSEVGQAVYGYTF
TGTGCCAGCAGTGAAGTAGGGCAGGCGGTCTATGGCTACACCTTC
>TRBV27|NA|NA|TRBJ2-1
CASSLLGDEQFF
TGTGCCAGCAGTTTACTGGGGGATGAGCAGTTCTTC
>TRBV11-1|NA|NA|TRBJ2-5
CASSSAGVYQETQYF
TGTGCCAGCAGCTCCGCCGGCGTCTACCAAGAGACCCAGTACTTC
>TRBV5-6|NA|NA|TRBJ1-5
CASSLGINQPQHF
TGTGCCAGCAGCTTGGGGATAAACCAGCCCCAGCATTTT